This is a list of T cell receptor beta chains from one sample in a study of shared clonotypes between healthy human individuals. TCRdb keeps only in-frame clones here, not all; method: immunoSEQ multiplex PCR. This table has around 1,100,000 clones, approximately 77% appearing once. Sequenced input: memory CD4+ T cells from PBMCs. The receptors originated from a man between 18 and 35 years old in good health. Some clones in this sample may be carry-over from other donors' samples. Each CDR3 is given with its conserved first and last residue. A D gene is named only where the DNA matches it firmly. Only some rows state a clone size, as once, few, many or a class for expanded clones.

clone_size,v_call,j_call,d_call,cdr3_aa,cdr3_nt
few,TRBV29-1,TRBJ1-1,.,CSSRGRADTEAFF,TGCAGCTCCCGGGGGAGGGCCGACACTGAAGCTTTCTTT
.,TRBV10-3,TRBJ1-1,.,CAISERGSYVTEAFF,TGTGCCATCAGTGAGAGGGGCAGTTATGTCACTGAAGCTTTCTTT
.,TRBV5-1,TRBJ1-1,.,CASSLRAANTEAFF,TGCGCCAGCAGCTTGAGGGCAGCTAACACTGAAGCTTTCTTT
.,TRBV6-1,TRBJ1-2,TRBD1,CASNAGTGGRGYTF,TGTGCCAGCAATGCCGGGACAGGGGGCCGTGGCTACACCTTC
.,TRBV6-5,TRBJ2-7,.,CASSRLAASNARQYF,TGTGCCAGCAGTAGGCTAGCCGCGTCGAATGCGCGGCAGTACTTC
once,TRBV5-1,TRBJ2-7,TRBD2,CASSLVGGRIEQYF,TGCGCCAGCAGCTTGGTCGGGGGGAGAATCGAGCAGTACTTC
few,TRBV28,TRBJ1-5,TRBD1,CASSLFPRTGVSQPQHF,TGTGCCAGCAGTTTATTCCCCAGGACAGGGGTTAGCCAGCCCCAGCATTTT
.,TRBV15,TRBJ1-4,.,CATSRENARSNEKLFF,TGTGCCACCAGCAGAGAGAACGCCAGAAGCAATGAAAAACTGTTTTTT
few,TRBV19,TRBJ1-2,TRBD1,CASNDRGYVYGYTF,TGTGCCAGTAACGACAGGGGTTACGTGTATGGCTACACCTTC
.,TRBV9,TRBJ2-1,TRBD2,CASSLSGRRLRDYNEQFF,TGTGCCAGCAGCTTAAGCGGGAGGAGGCTTCGGGACTACAATGAGCAGTTCTTC
few,TRBV2,TRBJ1-4,.,CASRKQEEKLFF,TGTGCCAGCAGAAAACAGGAGGAAAAACTGTTTTTT
few,TRBV2,TRBJ1-2,.,CASSQGQTYGYTF,TGTGCCAGCAGTCAGGGGCAGACCTATGGCTACACCTTC
.,TRBV7-9,TRBJ1-2,.,CASGGPWGYTF,TGTGCCAGCGGAGGGCCTTGGGGCTACACCTTC
.,TRBV6-6,TRBJ2-3,.,CASSMDGPSTDTQYF,TGTGCCAGCAGCATGGACGGACCTAGCACAGATACGCAGTATTTT
.,TRBV5-1,TRBJ2-1,TRBD2,CASSFLAGAYNEQFF,TGCGCCAGCAGCTTCCTAGCGGGAGCCTACAATGAGCAGTTCTTC
.,TRBV28,TRBJ1-2,.,CASSSQGSANYGYTF,TGTGCCAGCAGTTCCCAGGGGTCCGCTAACTATGGCTACACCTTC
.,TRBV11-3,TRBJ2-1,TRBD1,CASSLGTGDEQFF,TGTGCCAGCAGCTTAGGGACAGGGGATGAGCAGTTCTTC
.,TRBV4-2,TRBJ2-3,.,CASSRQRLTDTQYF,TGTGCCAGCAGCCGACAAAGACTCACAGATACGCAGTATTTT
.,TRBV7-3,TRBJ1-1,.,CASSLRGFSEAFF,TGTGCCAGCAGCTTGAGGGGTTTTAGTGAAGCTTTCTTT
.,TRBV5-1,TRBJ2-1,TRBD2,CASSQASGLSYNEQFF,TGCGCCAGCAGCCAAGCTAGCGGCCTCTCCTACAATGAGCAGTTCTTC
once,TRBV5-4,TRBJ2-1,.,CASSFGQALLNEQFF,TGTGCCAGCAGCTTCGGGCAGGCCCTTCTAAATGAGCAGTTCTTC
.,TRBV21-1,TRBJ2-7,.,CASSPRGVPYEQYF,TGTGCCAGCAGCCCCCGAGGGGTACCCTACGAGCAGTACTTC
.,TRBV5-1,TRBJ1-2,TRBD1,CASSPDDRVVYGYTF,TGCGCCAGCAGCCCCGACGACAGGGTCGTCTATGGCTACACCTTC
many,TRBV7-3,TRBJ2-1,.,CASSMDSNEQFF,TGTGCCAGCAGCATGGACAGCAATGAGCAGTTCTTC
.,TRBV28,TRBJ1-1,.,CASSLGSPFF,TGTGCCAGCAGTTTAGGGAGCCCTTTCTTT
.,TRBV2,TRBJ1-4,TRBD1,CASRETGATNEKLFF,TGTGCCAGCAGGGAGACAGGGGCAACTAATGAAAAACTGTTTTTT
.,TRBV2,TRBJ2-3,.,CASSIRGRDTQYF,TGTGCCAGCAGTATTAGGGGCCGAGATACGCAGTATTTT
.,TRBV19,TRBJ2-5,.,CASLIGQTETQYF,TGTGCCAGTCTAATAGGACAGACCGAGACCCAGTACTTC
.,TRBV5-1,TRBJ2-1,.,CASSTDWGAQFF,TGCGCCAGCAGCACGGACTGGGGAGCGCAGTTCTTC
.,TRBV19,TRBJ1-2,.,CASMAQGNYGYTF,TGTGCCAGTATGGCCCAGGGAAACTATGGCTACACCTTC
.,TRBV9,TRBJ2-1,TRBD1,CASSVAGTDYNEQFF,TGTGCCAGCAGCGTAGCCGGGACAGACTACAATGAGCAGTTCTTC
.,TRBV20-1,TRBJ2-5,.,CSAIGGETQYF,TGCAGTGCTATTGGCGGGGAGACCCAGTACTTC
many,TRBV10-3,TRBJ1-3,TRBD1,CAISQYGTAQSSGNTIYF,TGTGCCATCAGTCAGTATGGGACAGCCCAGAGCTCTGGAAACACCATATATTTT
.,TRBV5-6,TRBJ2-1,.,CASSFPAYAAEQFF,TGTGCCAGCAGCTTCCCCGCCTACGCGGCTGAGCAGTTCTTC
.,TRBV28,TRBJ1-3,TRBD1,CASGTGQGDTIYF,TGTGCCAGCGGAACGGGACAGGGGGACACCATATATTTT
.,TRBV14,TRBJ1-2,.,CASWTEAPWSYGYTF,TGTGCCAGTTGGACGGAGGCCCCTTGGAGCTATGGCTACACCTTC
few,TRBV5-6,TRBJ2-7,.,CASSFLDGALEQYF,TGTGCCAGCAGCTTCTTGGACGGAGCCTTGGAGCAGTACTTC
once,TRBV11-2,TRBJ1-4,.,CASSRGGGGEKLFF,TGTGCCAGCAGCCGCGGAGGCGGGGGTGAAAAACTGTTTTTT
.,TRBV6-6,TRBJ2-3,TRBD2,CASSQPPGLATDTQYF,TGTGCCAGCAGTCAACCCCCGGGACTAGCGACAGATACGCAGTATTTT
.,TRBV14,TRBJ1-1,TRBD1,CASSKGQGDTEAFF,TGTGCCAGCAGCAAGGGACAGGGGGATACTGAAGCTTTCTTT
.,TRBV9,TRBJ2-1,.,CASSLVSGRSYNEQFF,TGTGCCAGCAGCTTAGTGAGTGGGAGATCCTACAATGAGCAGTTCTTC
.,TRBV5-4,TRBJ1-1,.,CASSLSREATEAFF,TGTGCCAGCAGCTTAAGCAGGGAGGCCACTGAAGCTTTCTTT
.,TRBV29-1,TRBJ1-4,.,CSVSNRVGEKLFF,TGCAGCGTTTCCAACAGGGTAGGGGAAAAACTGTTTTTT
.,TRBV7-9,TRBJ2-7,TRBD1,CASSLGTGSAYEQYF,TGTGCCAGCAGCCTCGGGACAGGGTCAGCCTACGAGCAGTACTTC
.,TRBV7-2,TRBJ1-5,TRBD1,CASSVPSGQGVSNQPQHF,TGTGCCAGCAGCGTCCCCTCGGGACAGGGCGTTAGCAATCAGCCCCAGCATTTT
few,TRBV6-1,TRBJ2-1,.,CASSEARGASVENEQFF,TGTGCCAGCAGTGAAGCTAGGGGGGCCTCTGTCGAGAATGAGCAGTTCTTC
.,TRBV5-6,TRBJ1-1,.,CASMGGAGNTEAFF,TGTGCCAGCATGGGAGGGGCGGGCAACACTGAAGCTTTCTTT
.,TRBV28,TRBJ1-4,.,CASSFNEKLFF,TGTGCCAGCAGCTTTAATGAAAAACTGTTTTTT
.,TRBV7-2,TRBJ2-7,.,CASSLTGTLFTYEQYF,TGTGCCAGCAGCTTAACAGGGACCCTCTTTACCTACGAGCAGTACTTC
.,TRBV5-1,TRBJ2-3,.,CASSLSRSDTQYF,TGCGCCAGCAGCCTCTCCCGGTCAGATACGCAGTATTTT
.,TRBV5-1,TRBJ2-2,.,CASREDPDTGELFF,TGCGCCAGCAGGGAAGACCCCGACACCGGGGAGCTGTTTTTT
.,TRBV7-2,TRBJ2-4,TRBD2,CASSPSTSGKYIQYF,TGTGCCAGCAGCCCTTCGACTAGCGGGAAGTACATTCAGTACTTC
few,TRBV6-5,TRBJ2-4,.,CASRGPRRGVDIQYF,TGTGCCAGCAGGGGCCCCCGGCGGGGAGTGGACATTCAGTACTTC
few,TRBV29-1,TRBJ1-5,.,CSVREVGQPQHF,TGCAGCGTGCGCGAAGTAGGTCAGCCCCAGCATTTT
.,TRBV28,TRBJ2-5,.,CASSRPLGRETQYF,TGTGCCAGCAGTCGACCCTTAGGTAGAGAGACCCAGTACTTC
.,TRBV19,TRBJ2-1,TRBD2,CASSRGGRAYNEQFF,TGTGCCAGTAGTAGGGGTGGGAGGGCCTACAATGAGCAGTTCTTC
.,TRBV5-4,TRBJ1-2,.,CASSLELKRVNYGYTF,TGTGCCAGCAGCTTGGAGTTGAAGAGGGTGAACTATGGCTACACCTTC
.,TRBV15,TRBJ1-5,.,CATSREGFSQPQHF,TGTGCCACCAGCAGAGAGGGTTTCAGTCAGCCCCAGCATTTT
.,TRBV5-8,TRBJ2-7,TRBD1,CASSSRTGGTEQYF,TGTGCCAGCAGCTCCAGGACAGGGGGCACCGAGCAGTACTTC